A selection of T cell receptor beta chains follows, all from one sample in a study of cytomegalovirus exposure and HLA in healthy donors. The data were produced by immunoSEQ multiplex PCR, yet TCRdb's version contains in-frame clones alone and is incomplete. The data show under 200,000 clones, around 75% seen once. Sequencing was done on a sample of PBMCs. The receptors here all came from a female donor in good health and CMV-seronegative. The CDR3 runs from the conserved cysteine through the conserved F or W.

V gene	J gene	CDR3 protein
TRBV9	TRBJ1-2	CASSARTTNYGYTF
TRBV27	TRBJ2-1	CASSLSRVPTGEQFF
TRBV7-2	TRBJ1-6	CASSLDRRANSPLHF
TRBV19	TRBJ2-2	CATSSSYLTGELFF
TRBV6-5	TRBJ2-7	CASSYRGDSYEQYF
TRBV4-2	TRBJ2-1	CASSQVEVEGYNEQFF
TRBV18	TRBJ1-4	CASSSGTNEKLFF
TRBV30	TRBJ2-7	CAWRLGGGGRGYEQYF
TRBV6-6	TRBJ2-3	CASSYATSGTADTQYF
TRBV6-1	TRBJ2-7	CASRGRDRGQGEQYF
TRBV30	TRBJ2-3	CAWSGGGSTDTQYF
TRBV19	TRBJ2-4	CASSPKRGGNSQYF
TRBV30	TRBJ2-1	CAWSVRRVNEQFF
TRBV13	TRBJ1-1	CASSPSRTVGTEAFF
TRBV30	TRBJ2-5	CAWTGVGETQYF